This T cell receptor (beta chain) is drawn from a study of OX40 agonist ivuxolimab in advanced cancers. Overall study: Patients took ivuxolimab, an agonistic anti-OX40 (CD134) antibody. Partial response was recorded in three patients: one hepatocellular carcinoma and two cutaneous melanoma cases. Overall study results and limits: Some patients who did not respond also had low normalized T-cell clonal expansion.

This table comes from immunoSEQ multiplex PCR, and its TCRdb copy is limited to in-frame clones, with some not included. Among around 110,000 clones listed, around 93% were seen once. For this clone: The antigen is not known.

On cycle 4 day 1 and cycle 7 day 1, as well as at baseline, blood was sampled. V lost 1 base to trimming and J lost 0 bases, with 11 bases between them. The CDR3 sequence is 16 residues long. The germline V gene has CDR1 SGHDT and CDR2 YYEEEE. The V call is TRBV5-6, the J call TRBJ1-5; D is unresolved. The origin of this receptor is an adult with an advanced solid tumor such as melanoma, head and neck, liver or kidney cancer. The sequences come from CD4+ or CD8+ T cells sorted from blood, collected in a trial of the OX40 agonist ivuxolimab. The CDR3 is CASSLHGYYSNQPQHF. CDR3 in DNA: TGTGCCAGCAGCTTGCACGGTTACTATAGCAATCAGCCCCAGCATTTT.